This T cell receptor (beta chain) was sequenced in a study of T cells in Graves' hyperthyroidism and ophthalmopathy. This clonotype was detected many times. V lost 0 bases and J 0 bases, leaving 9 bases between the germline ends. This CDR3 is built from 16 residues. Germline CDR1 reads MNHEY; CDR2 reads SVGEGT. TCR beta CDR3 regions were amplified from RNA transcripts. First-round RT-PCR targeting the TCR CDR3 was performed with the HTBI primer set. Each CDR3 protein gets one entry after TCRdb re-called the multiplex PCR reads with MiXCR. Here the sample spans 300,000 to 400,000 distinct CDR3 sequences, less than 15% being singletons.

The chain recombines TRBV6-2 or TRBV6-3 with TRBJ1-5; D possibly corresponds to TRBD1 (6 bases). The material sequenced was blood. The clonotype comes from a woman aged 18-35 years with Graves' hyperthyroidism. The CDR3 nucleotides read TGTGCCAGCAGTTACTCGTTGGACAGTAGCAATCAGCCCCAGCATTTT. Protein product: CASSYSLDSSNQPQHF.